This note documents a single T cell receptor (beta chain) sequence. This sample is part of a study of T cell responses to AZD1222 COVID-19 vaccine. TCRdb's copy holds only in-frame clones and misses some; the assay was immunoSEQ multiplex PCR. This table holds around 130,000 clones, roughly nine tenths found once. This receptor was taken from an adult in good health. The sequences come from peripheral blood, collected on day 0 of AZD1222 vaccination.

CDR3 in DNA: TGTGCCAGCAGTACCCCGGGACGGGCGAACACTGAAGCTTTCTTT. Protein sequence: CASSTPGRANTEAFF. V usage is TRBV28 and J usage is TRBJ1-1, with TRBD1 as a possible D gene (5 bases). CDR3 length: 15 residues. CDR1 and CDR2 from the germline V gene are MDHEN and SYDVKM. V was trimmed by 5 bases and J by 1 base, leaving 14 bases between them.